This T cell receptor beta chain emerged from a study of CD8+CD57+ T cells in acquired aplastic anemia listed by TCRdb under 2018. About the investigation overall: DNA extracted from sorted CD4+ and CD8+ cells had a mean of around 3 ug, with a range of about 0.19 to 30 ug. Mean read counts for healthy donor samples were 8.5 million to 10.8 million for CD4+ cells and around 11 million for CD8+ cells. Points the paper makes about the study in general: CD8+ Simpson's diversity did not differ significantly between patients and healthy controls (P=0.060). Nearly 30 CD8+ CDR3 sequences were found in both patients and controls but appeared to be highly expressed in patients and within the immunodominant clones of the patients.

At the junction V is shortened by 4 bases and J by 8 bases, with 12 bases in between. Taken from the germline V gene, the CDR1 and CDR2 loops are SNHLY and FYNNEI. The cysteine opens and the phenylalanine closes a CDR3 of 14 amino acids. The retained sequence is limited to the CDR3, 42 bases, with the frame set at the first base. In the study, sorted CD4+ and CD8+ blood T cells from patients with severe aplastic anemia and from healthy subjects underwent deep sequencing of TCR repertoires. Ficoll-Paque density gradient centrifugation was used to isolate peripheral blood mononuclear cells. Before DNA extraction, CD4+ and CD8+ T cells were sorted with FACS or magnetic beads. This clonotype was seen at least ten times. The antigen it recognizes is unknown. Per-base qualities were not stored, and no clone one base away is much larger. Profiling of TCR beta VDJ combinations and CDR3 sequences used genomic DNA as the template. TCR repertoire sequencing was run on an Illumina HiSeq 2000. As for the authors' bioinformatics: TRBV/TRBJ rearrangement plots, CDR3 size and DJ length profiles, and Simpson's diversity index were used to evaluate the repertoires. The immunodominant clone was defined as the most abundant DNA sequence in deep sequencing data. CDR3 amino acid sequences were screened for sharing across subjects and compared with published repertoires and the VDJdb database. TCRdb took the public reads, trimmed them with fastp at Q25, ran MiXCR for clone calling and kept in-frame beta chains. Every entry covers one CDR3 protein and lists the most common genes and DNA from its rows. The V and J calls, along with clone size, are taken from TCRdb and not from the paper's own processing. The sample has some 200,000 distinct CDR3 sequences on record, almost 35% of them singletons. 0.95% to 1.2% of the sample rests with the top ten.

The chain is assembled from TRBV2 and TRBJ1-6; a confident D gene designation cannot be given. The TCR originated in a human donor in good health, serving as a control. The sample consisted of sorted CD4+, CD8+, or CD8+CD57+ T cells (not recorded which) from PBMCs. The sequenced DNA is TGTGCCAGCAGTGGAGATGGCCGCGATTCACCCCTCCACTTT. This yields the protein CASSGDGRDSPLHF.